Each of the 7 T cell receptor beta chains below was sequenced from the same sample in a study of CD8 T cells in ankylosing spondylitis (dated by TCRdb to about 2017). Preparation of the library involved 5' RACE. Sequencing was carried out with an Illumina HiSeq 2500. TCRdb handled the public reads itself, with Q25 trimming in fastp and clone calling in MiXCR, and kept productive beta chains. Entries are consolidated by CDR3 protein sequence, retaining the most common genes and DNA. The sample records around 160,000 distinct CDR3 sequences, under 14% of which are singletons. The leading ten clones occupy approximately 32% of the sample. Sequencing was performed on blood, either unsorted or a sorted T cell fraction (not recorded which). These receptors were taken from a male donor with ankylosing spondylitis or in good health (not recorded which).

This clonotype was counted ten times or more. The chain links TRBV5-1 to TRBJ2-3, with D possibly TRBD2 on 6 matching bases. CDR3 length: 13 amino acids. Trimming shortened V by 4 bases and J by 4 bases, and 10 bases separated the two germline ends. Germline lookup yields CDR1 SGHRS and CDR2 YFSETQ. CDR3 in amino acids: CASSPGTPDTQYF. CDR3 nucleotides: TGCGCCAGCAGCCCCGGGACTCCAGATACGCAGTATTTT.

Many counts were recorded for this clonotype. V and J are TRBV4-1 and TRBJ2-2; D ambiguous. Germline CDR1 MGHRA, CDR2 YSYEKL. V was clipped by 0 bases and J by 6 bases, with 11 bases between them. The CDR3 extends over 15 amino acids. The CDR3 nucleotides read TGCGCCAGCAGCCAAGAGACCTACTATCCCGGGGAGCTGTTTTTT. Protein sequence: CASSQETYYPGELFF.

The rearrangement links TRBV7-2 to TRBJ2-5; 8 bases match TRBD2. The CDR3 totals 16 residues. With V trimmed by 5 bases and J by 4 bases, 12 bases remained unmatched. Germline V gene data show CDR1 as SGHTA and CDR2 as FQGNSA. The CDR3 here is CASSPQVGLAVETQYF. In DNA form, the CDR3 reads TGTGCCAGCAGCCCCCAAGTTGGACTAGCTGTAGAGACCCAGTACTTC.

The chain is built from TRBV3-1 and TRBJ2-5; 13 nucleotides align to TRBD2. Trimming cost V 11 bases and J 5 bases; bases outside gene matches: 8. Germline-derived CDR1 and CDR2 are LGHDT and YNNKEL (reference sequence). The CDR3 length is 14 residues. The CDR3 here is CASHQTSGGETQYF. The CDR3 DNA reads TGTGCCTCCCATCAGACTAGCGGGGGGGAGACCCAGTACTTC.

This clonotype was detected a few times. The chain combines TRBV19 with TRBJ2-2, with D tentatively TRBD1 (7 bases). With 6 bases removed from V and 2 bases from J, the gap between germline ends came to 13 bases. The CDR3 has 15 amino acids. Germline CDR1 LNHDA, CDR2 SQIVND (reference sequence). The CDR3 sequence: CASSAGQINTGELFF. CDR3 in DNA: TGTGCCAGTAGCGCGGGACAGATTAACACCGGGGAGCTGTTTTTT.

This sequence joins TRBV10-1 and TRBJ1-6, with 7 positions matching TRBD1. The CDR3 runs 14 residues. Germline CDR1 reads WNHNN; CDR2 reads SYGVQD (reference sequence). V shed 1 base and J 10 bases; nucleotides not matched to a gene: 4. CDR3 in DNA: TGCGCCAGCAGTGAGTTCCAGGGGGACTCACCCCTCCACTTT. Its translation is CASSEFQGDSPLHF.

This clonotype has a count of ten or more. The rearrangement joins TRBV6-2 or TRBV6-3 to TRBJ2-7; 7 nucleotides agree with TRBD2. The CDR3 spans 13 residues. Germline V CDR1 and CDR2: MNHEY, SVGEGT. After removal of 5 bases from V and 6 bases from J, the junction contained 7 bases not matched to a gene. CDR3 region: CASSLTTSSEQYF. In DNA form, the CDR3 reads TGTGCCAGCAGTCTCACGACTAGCAGCGAGCAGTACTTC.